This TCR beta chain was identified during a study of graft-versus-host responses after intestinal transplantation. Overall study results and limits: Within allografts, high graft-versus-host to host-versus-graft clonal ratios were seen among patients with graft-donor T cell macrochimerism. The highest levels of circulating GvH clones went along with early declines in HvG clones after transplant.

This clone was seen a single time. No antigen is known for it. V was clipped by 2 bases and J by 3 bases; unmatched bases: 8. This CDR3 comprises 16 residues. Germline-derived CDR1 and CDR2 are KGHSH and LQKENI. The method was immunoSEQ multiplex PCR; TCRdb's version includes in-frame clones alone and lacks a portion of them. The data hold about 93,000 clones, with approximately 92% observed a single time. This rearrangement joins TRBV18 to TRBJ2-7, with TRBD1 matching over 9 bases. This clonotype was obtained from a human donor who received an intestinal transplant. The sample in question was unstimulated CD8+ T cells sorted from spleen or lymph node cells, obtained before intestinal transplant. CDR3 in DNA: TGTGCCAGCTCACCAGAACAAGGACAGGGGTTCTACGAGCAGTACTTC. Translating gives CASSPEQGQGFYEQYF. Full variable domain (remainder filled in from reference TRBV18 and TRBJ2-7): NAGVMQNPRHLVRRRGQEARLRCSPMKGHSHVYWYRQLPEEGLKFMVYLQKENIIDESGMPKERFSAEFPKEGPSILRIQQVVRGDSAAYFCASSPEQGQGFYEQYFGPGTRLTVT.